This T cell receptor beta chain was identified during a study of T cell clones after liver transplantation. The ends lost 3 bases at V and 8 bases at J; junction bases unmatched: 9. CDR3 length: 14 residues. CDR1 MNHEY and CDR2 SMNVEV come from the germline V gene (reference sequence). Measured with immunoSEQ multiplex PCR; TCRdb has only the in-frame clones, and not every one. The table lists some 120,000 clones, 90% of them singletons. The J gene is TRBJ1-2, the V gene TRBV27; 7 bases align to TRBD1. The sequence derives from a human patient who received a liver transplant. The graft donor may be the source of some T cells. Here the sequenced sample was CD4+ T cells from blood, taken 12 months after liver transplant. CDR3 nucleotides: TGTGCCAGCAGTTTCAATAGACAGGGAAACGGCTACACCTTC. Translating it yields CASSFNRQGNGYTF.